Below, 32 T cell receptor beta chains from the same sample are listed, as sequenced in a study of CD8+CD57+ T cells in acquired aplastic anemia. The use of genomic DNA as template underpinned the TCR beta VDJ and CDR3 profiling. TCRdb re-derived calls from the reads in MiXCR, one entry per CDR3 protein. The table includes over 200,000 distinct CDR3 sequences, roughly 55% detected once. The sequenced material came from sorted CD4+, CD8+, or CD8+CD57+ T cells (not recorded which) from PBMCs. The receptors originated from a human donor in good health.

This clonotype was counted at least ten times. The chain links TRBV5-1 to TRBJ2-3; D is possibly TRBD1 (5 bases). This CDR3 is 17 amino acids long. Trimming took 0 bases from V and 3 from J, leaving 17 bases between them. Per the germline V gene, CDR1 is SGHRS and CDR2 is YFSETQ. CDR3 protein: CASSLGLGGARTDTQYF. CDR3 DNA sequence: TGCGCCAGCAGCTTGGGTTTGGGTGGGGCAAGGACAGATACGCAGTATTTT.

Of note for this clonotype: A much bigger clone sits one base away, suggesting this may be a read error. The CDR3 ends on some other residue instead of the conserved phenylalanine or tryptophan, so this is likely a read error. The gene calls are TRBV5-5 and TRBJ1-4, with D unresolved. The germline V and J ends were trimmed by 3 bases and 1 base, with 4 bases remaining between them. Germline CDR1 and CDR2: SGHKS and YYEKEE (reference sequence). The CDR3 contains 13 residues. The CDR3 protein is CASSSGTNEKLFL. The CDR3 bases are TGTGCCAGCAGCTCTGGAACTAATGAAAAACTGTTTCTT.

V and J are TRBV7-6 and TRBJ1-2; TRBD1 matches 11 bases. CDR3 size: 13 residues. The junction had 1 base not matched to a gene; V was cut back by 2 bases and J by 8 bases. Germline values: CDR1 SGHVS, CDR2 FNYEAQ. The DNA of the CDR3 is TGTGCCAGCAGCTTACGGACAGGGGGCGGCTACACCTTC. Protein product: CASSLRTGGGYTF.

A remark on this clonotype: The junction does not match germline at one end; this may be a read error. This chain links TRBV11-2 with TRBJ2-7; 10 bases map to TRBD2. The germline V gene encodes CDR1 SGHAT and CDR2 FQNNGV. The CDR3 has 16 residues. The CDR3 is CASSSPEREGLYEQYF. CDR3 DNA: TGTGCCAGCAGCTCCCCGGAGCGGGAGGGCCTATACGAGCAGTACTTT.

The CDR3: CASSVQGARFYEQYF. DNA for the CDR3: TGTGCCAGCAGCGTACAGGGGGCGAGGTTCTACGAGCAGTACTTC. The chain carries TRBV7-3 and TRBJ2-7; 9 positions match TRBD1. CDR1 SGHTA and CDR2 FQGTGA come from the germline V gene. Trimming cost V 5 bases and J 3 bases; bases outside gene matches: 8. This CDR3 spans 15 amino acids. Full variable domain (remainder filled in from reference TRBV7-3 and TRBJ2-7): GAGVSQTPSNKVTEKGKYVELRCDPISGHTALYWYRQSLGQGPEFLIYFQGTGAADDSGLPNDRFFAVRPEGSVSTLKIQRTERGDSAVYLCASSVQGARFYEQYFGPGTRLTVT.

The chain combines TRBV7-3 with TRBJ1-5; D is uncertain. The CDR3 sequence is 12 residues long. From germline, CDR1 is SGHTA and CDR2 FQGTGA. V shed 7 bases and J shed 1 base, with 5 bases lying between them. The CDR3 nucleotides are TGTGCCAGCATGGGCAGCAATCAGCCCCAGCATTTT. Its translation is CASMGSNQPQHF. Based on the CDR3 plus reference TRBV7-3 and TRBJ1-5, the full variable domain is GAGVSQTPSNKVTEKGKYVELRCDPISGHTALYWYRQSLGQGPEFLIYFQGTGAADDSGLPNDRFFAVRPEGSVSTLKIQRTERGDSAVYLCASMGSNQPQHFGDGTRLSIL.

The chain uses TRBV5-1 and TRBJ1-1; TRBD1 is a possible D gene (6 bases). CDR3 length: 16 residues. Germline V gene data show CDR1 as SGHRS and CDR2 as YFSETQ. V gave up 1 base and J gave up 0 bases, with 13 bases separating them. CDR3 sequence (DNA): TGCGCCAGCAGCTTGAGGGGGAGCGCCCTGAACACTGAAGCTTTCTTT. It specifies CASSLRGSALNTEAFF.

This clonotype was seen repeatedly, ten times or more. CDR3 sequence (DNA): TGTGCCAGCTGTGATAACCAAGAGACCCAGTACTTC. Translating it yields CASCDNQETQYF. This chain joins TRBV12-3 or TRBV12-4 and TRBJ2-5, with unresolved D. The germline V and J ends were trimmed by 8 bases and 0 bases, with 7 bases remaining between them. This CDR3 has 12 residues.

Comments on this clonotype: This CDR3 fails to terminate in the conserved phenylalanine or tryptophan, so it likely reflects a read error. Because the CDR3's place on the DNA is in doubt, the DNA is left out and the CDR3 is given as listed by TCRdb. The CDR3 reads CASSAPGQHYP. The gene calls are TRBV5-4 and TRBJ1-4; the table calls TRBD1, which could not be checked here. The CDR3 contains 11 residues when both ends are counted. The germline gives CDR1 SGHNT, CDR2 YYREEE (reference sequence).

This chain uses TRBV10-3 with TRBJ1-2, with 7 bases identical to TRBD1. This CDR3 is built from 14 residues. With V trimmed by 6 bases and J by 7 bases, 11 bases remained unmatched. The V gene's germline CDR1 is ENHRY and CDR2 SYGVKD. For the CDR3, the DNA is TGTGCCATCAGCCAGGGGGTGGCATTTTCTGGCTACACCTTC. Protein: CAISQGVAFSGYTF.

The V and J genes are TRBV5-1 and TRBJ2-7, with 10 bases fitting TRBD2. Germline CDR1 is SGHRS and CDR2 is YFSETQ. Germline trimming cut 0 bases from V and 3 bases from J; bases unmatched to any gene: 3. The CDR3 length is 15 residues. The CDR3 sequence is CASSLVLAGVYEQYF. The CDR3 DNA reads TGCGCCAGCAGCTTGGTTCTAGCGGGGGTCTACGAGCAGTACTTC.

This clonotype was recorded once. One junction end disagrees with the germline gene, perhaps due to a read error. The chain joins TRBV15 to TRBJ2-3, with D possibly matching TRBD2 (7 bases). The CDR3 extends over 14 amino acids. CDR1 is LNHNV and CDR2 is YYDKDF in the germline V gene (reference sequence). For the CDR3, the DNA is TGTACCACCAGCGGGGACAAAAGCACAGATACGCAGTATTTT. Translated: CTTSGDKSTDTQYF.

This clonotype was observed a single time. The rearrangement uses TRBV29-1 and TRBJ2-7; possibly TRBD2 for D (6 bases). CDR3 length: 16 amino acids. V lost 4 bases, J lost 1 base, and 20 bases lay in between. CDR1 SQVTM and CDR2 ANQGSEA come from the germline V gene. CDR3: CSVASSHRDSSYEQYF. The CDR3 DNA sequence: TGCAGCGTTGCCAGCAGTCACCGGGACTCTTCCTACGAGCAGTACTTC.

In its sample, this clonotype was seen many times. The gene calls are TRBV7-3 and TRBJ1-2; no definite D call. The CDR3 covers 12 residues. Per the germline V gene, CDR1 is SGHTA and CDR2 is FQGTGA. Trimming took 0 bases from V and 8 from J, leaving 7 bases between them. CDR3 in DNA: TGTGCCAGCAGCTTAACGAGGGAAGGCTACACCTTC. It specifies CASSLTREGYTF. Filled out from reference TRBV7-3 and TRBJ1-2, the complete variable domain reads GAGVSQTPSNKVTEKGKYVELRCDPISGHTALYWYRQSLGQGPEFLIYFQGTGAADDSGLPNDRFFAVRPEGSVSTLKIQRTERGDSAVYLCASSLTREGYTFGSGTRLTVV.

The CDR3 DNA reads TGTGCCAGCAGCTTGGGCCCCGACAGGGAGGAGACCCAGTACTTC. It is translated as CASSLGPDREETQYF. The chain couples TRBV5-6 to TRBJ2-5; 7 bases fit TRBD1. Germline values: CDR1 SGHDT, CDR2 YYEEEE. The CDR3 runs 15 residues. J was trimmed by 5 bases and V by 0 bases; bases with no gene match: 7.

This rearrangement joins TRBV7-3 to TRBJ1-5; the D is unclear. Germline loops: CDR1 SGHTA, CDR2 FQGTGA. Trimming removed 0 bases at V and 9 bases at J, with 6 bases between. There are 12 residues in the CDR3. CDR3 coding DNA: TGTGCCAGCAGCTTAACGGGGTTGCCCCAGCATTTT. This gives the protein CASSLTGLPQHF.

A note on this clonotype: A read error is possible here, since a much larger clone lies one base away. CDR3 sequence: CASSFESEGHELTDTQYF. CDR3 in DNA: TGTGCCAGCAGCTTCGAATCAGAGGGACACGAATTAACAGATACGCAGTATTTT. This chain links TRBV13 with TRBJ2-3, with D possibly matching TRBD1 (6 bases). The germline CDR1 and CDR2 sequences are PRHDT and FYEKMQ (reference sequence). The V gene lost 3 bases and the J gene lost 3 bases, with 22 bases spanning the gap. The length of the CDR3 is 18 residues.

This clonotype was observed a handful of times. The chain recombines TRBV7-2 with TRBJ2-7, with D unclear. V was cut by 5 bases and J by 0 bases, with 5 bases left in between. Germline V lookup: CDR1 SGHTA, CDR2 FQGNSA. The CDR3 covers 12 residues. Written as DNA, the CDR3 is TGTGCCAGCAGCCACAGCTCCTACGAGCAGTACTTC. Protein product: CASSHSSYEQYF.

This clonotype was counted only a few times. The chain recombines TRBV19 with TRBJ2-3; D remains unclear. V lost 8 bases to trimming and J lost 2 bases, with 14 bases between them. CDR3 size: 14 residues. Per germline, CDR1 LNHDA and CDR2 SQIVND (reference sequence). Written as DNA, the CDR3 is TGTGCCAGTGACATCGGCCGGAACACAGATACGCAGTATTTT. Protein sequence: CASDIGRNTDTQYF.

In this sample, this clonotype turned up many times. V usage is TRBV20-1 and J usage is TRBJ2-7; D gene ambiguous. Trimming removed 0 bases from V and 4 bases from J, with 13 bases in between. Germline-derived CDR1 and CDR2 are DFQATT and SNEGSKA (reference sequence). CDR3 length equals 14 residues. Written as DNA, the CDR3 is TGCAGTGCTAGAGATGGAGAAACTGAATACGAGCAGTACTTC. Its protein product is CSARDGETEYEQYF.

This sequence joins TRBV6-1 and TRBJ1-1; D remains unclear. V was clipped by 0 bases and J by 11 bases, with 10 bases between them. The germline V gene encodes CDR1 MNHNS and CDR2 SASEGT. The CDR3 is 12 amino acids. Written as DNA, the CDR3 is TGTGCCAGCAGTGAAGCGCGGGGTAAGGCTTTCTTT. This codes for CASSEARGKAFF.

V gene TRBV7-8 combines with J gene TRBJ1-1, with D possibly being TRBD1 (6 bases). CDR1 and CDR2 from the germline V gene are SGHVS and FQNEAQ. The CDR3 extends over 13 amino acids. Deletions cut 4 bases from V and 5 bases from J, with 11 bases between. The CDR3 loop reads CASSYDQGTEAFF. The CDR3, as DNA: TGTGCCAGCAGCTATGACCAGGGGACTGAAGCTTTCTTT. Variable domain in full (rest from reference TRBV7-8 and TRBJ1-1): GAGVSQSPRYKVAKRGQDVALRCDPISGHVSLFWYQQALGQGPEFLTYFQNEAQLDKSGLPSDRFFAERPEGSVSTLKIQRTQQEDSAVYLCASSYDQGTEAFFGQGTRLTVV.

The rearrangement uses TRBV6-5 and TRBJ1-4, with D tentatively TRBD1 (5 bases). Looked up from germline, CDR1 is MNHEY and CDR2 is SVGAGI. The V and J ends lost 11 bases and 8 bases respectively, with 18 bases between them. This CDR3 has 13 amino acids. CDR3 in DNA: TGTGCCTCTCAACGGGGCCGCCGGGAAAAACTGTTTTTT. Translated: CASQRGRREKLFF.

The chain joins TRBV19 to TRBJ1-5; no firm D call. V lost 3 bases and J lost 4, with 7 bases in between. CDR3 length: 13 amino acids. Germline V CDR1 and CDR2: LNHDA, SQIVND (reference sequence). CDR3 sequence reads: CASSMAGNQPQHF. CDR3 coding DNA: TGTGCCAGTAGTATGGCCGGAAATCAGCCCCAGCATTTT.

The chain uses TRBV7-9 and TRBJ1-4, with no clear D. The germline CDR1 and CDR2 sequences are SEHNR and FQNEAQ (reference sequence). This CDR3 is 12 amino acids long. Between the trimmed V and J ends, which lost 7 bases and 8 bases, there was a span of 11 bases. This chain's CDR3 is CASTLGSEKLFF. The CDR3, as DNA: TGTGCCAGCACTCTAGGGAGCGAAAAACTGTTTTTT.

Worth noting for this clonotype: An end of the junction differs from the germline gene, which may be a read error. The chain is built from TRBV7-9 and TRBJ1-1; D is ambiguous. CDR3 length: 12 residues. CDR1 and CDR2 from the germline V gene are SEHNR and FQNEAQ (reference sequence). The CDR3 region has the DNA TGTGCCAGCTCCTTGAGTAACACCGAAGCTTTCTTT. As protein: CASSLSNTEAFF.

The V and J genes are TRBV20-1 and TRBJ2-5, with a tentative D call TRBD2 (5 bases). Between the trimmed V and J ends, which lost 1 base and 5 bases, there was a span of 14 bases. This CDR3 is 14 amino acids long. The germline CDR1 and CDR2 sequences are DFQATT and SNEGSKA (reference sequence). CDR3 protein: CSARGTSTSETQYF. The CDR3 DNA reads as TGCAGTGCTAGAGGAACTAGTACCAGTGAGACCCAGTACTTC.

V and J are TRBV10-3 and TRBJ1-6; no clear D. There are 13 residues in the CDR3. V lost 8 bases to trimming and J lost 5 bases, with 10 bases between them. From germline, CDR1 is ENHRY and CDR2 SYGVKD. This CDR3 is CAIGGRDNSPLHF. CDR3 in DNA: TGTGCCATCGGCGGCAGAGATAATTCACCCCTCCACTTT.

The chain is built from TRBV7-2 and TRBJ2-5, with no clear D. The length of the CDR3 is 11 residues. V lost 3 bases to trimming and J lost 5 bases, with 4 bases between them. Germline lookup yields CDR1 SGHTA and CDR2 FQGNSA. CDR3 sequence: CASSLMETQYF. The CDR3 nucleotides read TGTGCCAGCAGCTTGATGGAGACCCAGTACTTC.

The chain links TRBV20-1 to TRBJ2-7; weak D call: TRBD1 (5 bases). The ends were cut back, 4 bases at V and 2 bases at J, with 12 bases in the middle. The CDR3 covers 13 residues. Germline values: CDR1 DFQATT, CDR2 SNEGSKA (reference sequence). DNA for the CDR3: TGCAGTGCTACCAACCAGGGAACCTACGAGCAGTACTTC. This codes for CSATNQGTYEQYF.

The genes are TRBV7-4 and TRBJ1-6, with D tentatively TRBD1 (6 bases). The CDR3 is 15 amino acids. V shed 11 bases and J shed 10 bases, with 24 bases lying between them. CDR1 is SGHVT, CDR2 SQSDAQ, per germline. The CDR3 sequence is CAGGPVVGGESPLHF. In DNA form, the CDR3 reads TGTGCCGGGGGCCCGGTCGTCGGAGGGGAATCACCCCTCCACTTT. The full variable domain, completed using reference TRBV7-4 and TRBJ1-6, is GAGVSQSPRYKVAKRGRDVALRCDSISGHVTLYWYRQTLGQGSEVLTYSQSDAQRDKSGRPSGRFSAERPERSVSTLKIQRTEQGDSAVYLCAGGPVVGGESPLHFGNGTRLTVT.

This clonotype was detected many times. The rearrangement uses TRBV19 and TRBJ2-7; D unresolved. CDR1 is LNHDA and CDR2 is SQIVND in the germline V gene (reference sequence). V was shortened by 5 bases and J by 0 bases, with 11 bases between the two germline ends. The CDR3 contains 14 residues. This CDR3 reads CASSSQHSSYEQYF. CDR3 sequence (DNA): TGTGCCAGTAGTTCTCAACACAGCTCCTACGAGCAGTACTTC.